This T cell receptor beta chain originates from a study of blood T cell repertoires in COVID-19. Across the study: Specimens from acute and convalescent COVID-19 originated in the United States, Italy and Spain.

V was trimmed by 3 bases and J by 3 bases, leaving 13 bases between them. Germline CDR1 reads KGHDR; CDR2 reads SFDVKD. The CDR3 spans 15 residues. In the source study's methods: Estimation of nucleated cell counts was performed using reference gene primer amplification. Using immunoSEQ multiplex PCR, the repertoire was profiled, and TCRdb retains in-frame clones only, with some absent. V and J calls and clone size come straight from that table; D and trimming were deduced from the DNA. This table holds some 80,000 clones, approximately 86% found once. The receptor comes from a man older than 75 with active or convalescent COVID-19. The gene calls are TRBV24-1 and TRBJ1-2; D perhaps matches TRBD1 (6 bases). The source material was peripheral blood. The DNA of the CDR3 is TGTGCCACCAGTGATCCTCAGGGGCAGGACTATGGCTACACCTTC. This encodes CATSDPQGQDYGYTF.